The next 2 T cell receptor beta chains were all read from a single sample in a study of T cell responses to AZD1222 COVID-19 vaccine. Profiled with immunoSEQ multiplex PCR; TCRdb holds only in-frame clones, not every one. In the table there are 130,000 to 150,000 clones, about 88% of which are singletons. The sample was peripheral blood, taken on day 0 of AZD1222 vaccination. The receptors were sampled from an adult in good health.

This chain joins TRBV5-6 and TRBJ2-1; D is uncertain. CDR3 length: 13 residues. In germline, CDR1 is SGHDT, CDR2 YYEEEE. Trimming removed 7 bases at V and 0 bases at J, with 8 bases between. CDR3 nucleotides: TGTGCCAGCGCTACGCCCTCCTACAATGAGCAGTTCTTC. It specifies CASATPSYNEQFF.

Only one count was recorded for this clone. This rearrangement joins TRBV19 to TRBJ2-1; the match to TRBD2 covers 11 bases. Germline V gene data show CDR1 as LNHDA and CDR2 as SQIVND (reference sequence). Trimming at V came to 5 bases and at J to 9 bases, leaving 6 bases not matched to a gene. CDR3 length: 14 amino acids. In nucleotides, the CDR3 is TGTGCCAGTAGTTTAGCGGGAGGGCGGCGTGAGCAGTTCTTC. Translating it yields CASSLAGGRREQFF.